Each of the 19 T cell receptor beta chains below was sequenced from the same sample in a study of T-cell reconstitution after alpha-beta-depleted transplantation in children. Study-level findings and limits: The main origin of T-cell counts and diversity one year after transplant was newly produced T cells.

Construction of the TCRbeta library involved unique molecular identifiers. TCRdb re-derived calls from the PCR reads in MiXCR, one entry per CDR3 protein. The sample records a few hundred thousand distinct CDR3 sequences, 6% to 10% being singletons. Antigens for these TCRs are unknown. The input for sequencing was peripheral blood, taken 360 days after TCRalphabeta/CD19-depleted stem cell transplant. These receptors were obtained from a female patient younger than 10 who had a stem cell transplant for Fanconi anemia, so the T cells may come from the graft donor.

The chain links TRBV3-1 to TRBJ2-3; tentatively, D is TRBD1 or TRBD2 (5 bases each). Trimming removed 0 bases at V and 6 bases at J, with 22 bases between. CDR1 and CDR2 from the germline V gene are LGHDT and YNNKEL (reference sequence). CDR3 length: 18 residues. Here the CDR3 reads CASSQDLRDPPLRDTQYF. The CDR3 DNA follows: TGTGCCAGCAGCCAAGACCTCCGGGACCCCCCACTTAGGGATACGCAGTATTTT.

This clonotype was seen at least ten times. The J gene is TRBJ2-7, the V gene TRBV3-1, with 10 bases lining up with TRBD2. Germline CDR1 and CDR2: LGHDT and YNNKEL (reference sequence). The junction had 7 bases not matched to a gene; V was cut back by 6 bases and J by 2 bases. The CDR3 sequence is 15 residues long. The CDR3 DNA reads as TGTGCCAGCAGTCTACTAGCGGGGAGGGCCTACGAGCAGTACTTC. It yields the protein CASSLLAGRAYEQYF.

The rearrangement uses TRBV13 and TRBJ2-3; 9 bases map to TRBD1. CDR3 length: 15 residues. V lost 1 base and J lost 6; bases outside the gene matches: 5. In germline, CDR1 is PRHDT, CDR2 FYEKMQ (reference sequence). The CDR3 sequence: CASSLAQGAMDTQYF. The CDR3 DNA reads as TGTGCCAGCAGCTTAGCACAGGGGGCAATGGATACGCAGTATTTT.

This clonotype showed up many times. The chain joins TRBV5-1 to TRBJ2-7; 9 bases are a match to TRBD2. J gave up 12 bases and V 4 bases, and 8 bases lay outside the gene matches. The CDR3 spans 12 residues. Germline V lookup: CDR1 SGHRS, CDR2 YFSETQ. The CDR3 DNA reads as TGCGCCAGCAGCCTATCAGGACTAGCGTTGTACTTC. Its translation is CASSLSGLALYF.

A remark on this clonotype: A much larger clonotype is one base distant, so this may be a read error. The chain employs TRBV7-3 and TRBJ2-3; a possible D gene is TRBD2 (6 bases). CDR1 is SGHTA and CDR2 is FQGTGA in the germline V gene. Trimming left V 5 bases short and J 4 bases short, with 10 bases between. The CDR3 has 13 residues. The CDR3 sequence is CASSQGLPDTQYF. CDR3 coding DNA: TGTGCCAGCAGCCAGGGACTCCCAGATACGCAGTATTTT.

This clonotype was counted at least ten times. This chain uses TRBV28 with TRBJ2-1; unclear D gene. The V gene lost 2 bases and the J gene lost 0 bases, with 5 bases spanning the gap. Per the germline V gene, CDR1 is MDHEN and CDR2 is SYDVKM. There are 14 residues in the CDR3. The CDR3 here is CASSLAYSYNEQFF. The CDR3 DNA is TGTGCCAGCAGTTTAGCATACTCCTACAATGAGCAGTTCTTC. Variable domain in full (rest from reference TRBV28 and TRBJ2-1): DVKVTQSSRYLVKRTGEKVFLECVQDMDHENMFWYRQDPGLGLRLIYFSYDVKMKEKGDIPEGYSVSREKKERFSLILESASTNQTSMYLCASSLAYSYNEQFFGPGTRLTVL.

In this sample, this clonotype turned up a few times. The CDR3 is CSAISGLGNTIYF. The CDR3 bases are TGCAGTGCTATATCAGGGCTGGGAAACACCATATATTTT. The J gene is TRBJ1-3, the V gene TRBV20-1, with D possibly matching TRBD1 (5 bases). V was pared by 4 bases and J by 4 bases, with 11 bases between. CDR1 and CDR2 from the germline V gene are DFQATT and SNEGSKA (reference sequence). This CDR3 is built from 13 residues.

This clonotype has only a few counts. The rearrangement links TRBV7-8 to TRBJ1-2; 10 nucleotides match TRBD1. The trim removed 5 bases at V and 8 bases at J, leaving 5 bases unmatched. The CDR3 has 13 residues. Germline loops: CDR1 SGHVS, CDR2 FQNEAQ. This CDR3 reads CASSMGQGYGYTF. DNA for the CDR3: TGTGCCAGCAGCATGGGACAGGGGTACGGCTACACCTTC.

On this clonotype itself: A read error may account for a junction end that differs from germline. The rearrangement links TRBV11-2 to TRBJ2-2; 12 bases align to TRBD2. The CDR3 extends over 17 amino acids. Germline CDR1 SGHAT, CDR2 FQNNGV. This CDR3 is CASSKTSGGSNTGELLF. CDR3 DNA sequence: TGTGCCAGCAGCAAGACTAGCGGGGGATCGAACACCGGGGAGCTGCTTTTT.

This clonotype has a count of ten or more. This chain connects TRBV20-1 to TRBJ2-3; possibly TRBD1 for D (5 bases). Trimming pared 6 bases from V and 0 bases from J, leaving 7 bases between. The CDR3 spans 12 residues. Per germline, CDR1 DFQATT and CDR2 SNEGSKA (reference sequence). The CDR3 DNA reads TGCAGTGCCCGGACAAGCACAGATACGCAGTATTTT. As protein: CSARTSTDTQYF.

This clonotype was observed at least ten times. The J gene is TRBJ2-1, the V gene TRBV28; D may be TRBD1 or TRBD2 (6 bases each). The V end was cut by 2 bases, the J end by 0 bases, with 11 bases between. Germline assignment: CDR1 MDHEN and CDR2 SYDVKM. This CDR3 spans 16 amino acids. The CDR3 bases are TGTGCCAGCAGTTTACATCGGGGGCTCTCCTACAATGAGCAGTTCTTC. Its translation is CASSLHRGLSYNEQFF.

This clonotype was picked up a small number of times. The chain uses TRBV5-1 and TRBJ1-6; D gene uncertain. Germline lookup yields CDR1 SGHRS and CDR2 YFSETQ. This CDR3 region has 15 residues. Trimming pared 3 bases from V and 5 bases from J, leaving 12 bases between. In nucleotides, the CDR3 is TGCGCCAGCAGCTCCGGGAACACACATAATTCACCCCTCCACTTT. It encodes CASSSGNTHNSPLHF.

Many counts were recorded for this clonotype. The chain recombines TRBV28 with TRBJ1-2, with D maybe TRBD1 (6 bases). In germline, CDR1 is MDHEN, CDR2 SYDVKM. Trimming shortened V by 3 bases and J by 2 bases, and 10 bases separated the two germline ends. The CDR3 totals 14 residues. The CDR3 reads CASSLRQGNYGYTF. The CDR3 DNA is TGTGCCAGCAGTTTGCGTCAGGGGAACTATGGCTACACCTTC.

The rearrangement links TRBV12-3 or TRBV12-4 to TRBJ2-1, with D possibly TRBD2 on 6 matching bases. The CDR3 has 14 residues. The V gene lost 6 bases and the J gene lost 12 bases, with 21 bases spanning the gap. CDR3 amino acids: CASRTHLNRGLQFF. The CDR3 nucleotides read TGTGCCAGCAGGACACATCTCAATAGGGGACTGCAGTTCTTC.

Only a few counts were recorded for this clonotype. The rearrangement uses TRBV5-1 and TRBJ2-7; 14 bases map to TRBD2. Trimming at V came to 4 bases and at J to 3 bases, leaving 3 bases not matched to a gene. The germline gives CDR1 SGHRS, CDR2 YFSETQ. The CDR3 totals 15 residues. DNA of the CDR3: TGCGCCAGCAGCCAGACTAGCGGGGGGGACTACGAGCAGTACTTC. Encoded protein: CASSQTSGGDYEQYF.

This clonotype has a count of ten or more. The rearrangement links TRBV10-3 to TRBJ2-1; TRBD2 matches at 9 bases. Looked up from germline, CDR1 is ENHRY and CDR2 is SYGVKD. This CDR3 contains 16 residues. Losses at the gene ends were 4 bases for V and 0 bases for J; bases not matched to a gene: 4. The CDR3 is CAISVGLATSYNEQFF. Written as DNA, the CDR3 is TGTGCCATCAGTGTAGGACTAGCGACCTCCTACAATGAGCAGTTCTTC.

Many counts were recorded for this clonotype. The chain links TRBV20-1 to TRBJ2-7; 7 bases map to TRBD1. The germline CDR1 and CDR2 sequences are DFQATT and SNEGSKA (reference sequence). V trimming: 0 bases; J trimming: 2 bases; junction bases outside the gene matches: 10. This CDR3 spans 16 amino acids. CDR3 region: CSARDTGTAPPYEQYF. CDR3 DNA sequence: TGCAGTGCTAGAGACACGGGGACAGCACCCCCCTACGAGCAGTACTTC.

This clonotype was counted only a few times. The V and J genes are TRBV2 and TRBJ2-1, with D perhaps matching TRBD2 (5 bases). V gave up 4 bases and J gave up 0 bases, with 13 bases separating them. Looked up from germline, CDR1 is SNHLY and CDR2 is FYNNEI. This CDR3 is 16 amino acids long. CDR3 DNA: TGTGCCAGCAGTGGGCTGGACTCCCGCTCCTACAATGAGCAGTTCTTC. This sequence encodes CASSGLDSRSYNEQFF.

The sample holds many counts of this clonotype. The J gene is TRBJ2-1, the V gene TRBV4-3; 10 positions match TRBD2. Trimming cost V 3 bases and J 1 base; bases outside gene matches: 9. CDR3 size: 18 residues. In germline, CDR1 is LGHNA, CDR2 YSLEER. DNA for the CDR3: TGCGCCAGCAGCCAGGGTTCTAGCGGGGGCCTATCCTACAATGAGCAGTTCTTC. This codes for CASSQGSSGGLSYNEQFF.